The 2 T cell receptor beta chains in this list originate from one sample, sequenced in a study of shared clonotypes between healthy human individuals. Produced via immunoSEQ multiplex PCR; TCRdb's table is partial and in-frame only. In the table there are under 2,000,000 clones, 85% to 95% of which are singletons. Cells designated naive CD8 were CD45RO-negative and were positively selected for CCR7, with terminally differentiated effector memory CD45RA+ cells excluded. The sequenced material came from naive CD8+ T cells sorted from blood. These receptors all come from a man between 18 and 35 years old in good health.

The chain has TRBV4-1 and TRBJ2-7; the D is unclear. The CDR3 runs 14 residues. Trimming pared 4 bases from V and 1 base from J, leaving 11 bases between. The V gene's germline CDR1 is MGHRA and CDR2 YSYEKL. The CDR3 is CASSPLGISYEQYF. The DNA of the CDR3 is TGCGCCAGCAGCCCTCTAGGCATTTCCTACGAGCAGTACTTC.

The rearrangement uses TRBV10-1 and TRBJ2-1; the match to TRBD2 covers 10 bases. The trim removed 3 bases at V and 0 bases at J, leaving 5 bases unmatched. Germline V gives CDR1 WNHNN, CDR2 SYGVQD (reference sequence). The CDR3 has 17 residues. The CDR3 loop is CASSESWTSGSYNEQFF. The CDR3 DNA is TGCGCCAGCAGTGAATCATGGACTAGCGGCTCCTACAATGAGCAGTTCTTC.